The present TCR beta chain was sequenced within a study of blood T cell repertoires in COVID-19. Generated by immunoSEQ multiplex PCR, the TCRdb table keeps only in-frame clones and is missing some. Of approximately 260,000 clones listed, approximately 87% are singletons. The sample consisted of peripheral blood. This receptor was obtained from a man aged 55 to 70 who had recovered from COVID-19.

CDR3 sequence: CAWSGGLTSSYEQYF. The CDR3 bases are TGTGCCTGGAGTGGGGGACTTACGAGCTCCTACGAGCAGTACTTC. The V gene is TRBV30, the J gene TRBJ2-7, with D possibly being TRBD2 (6 bases). The CDR3 loop spans 15 amino acids. The V and J ends lost 1 base and 0 bases respectively, with 13 bases between them. Looked up from germline, CDR1 is GTSNPN and CDR2 is SVGIG (reference sequence).